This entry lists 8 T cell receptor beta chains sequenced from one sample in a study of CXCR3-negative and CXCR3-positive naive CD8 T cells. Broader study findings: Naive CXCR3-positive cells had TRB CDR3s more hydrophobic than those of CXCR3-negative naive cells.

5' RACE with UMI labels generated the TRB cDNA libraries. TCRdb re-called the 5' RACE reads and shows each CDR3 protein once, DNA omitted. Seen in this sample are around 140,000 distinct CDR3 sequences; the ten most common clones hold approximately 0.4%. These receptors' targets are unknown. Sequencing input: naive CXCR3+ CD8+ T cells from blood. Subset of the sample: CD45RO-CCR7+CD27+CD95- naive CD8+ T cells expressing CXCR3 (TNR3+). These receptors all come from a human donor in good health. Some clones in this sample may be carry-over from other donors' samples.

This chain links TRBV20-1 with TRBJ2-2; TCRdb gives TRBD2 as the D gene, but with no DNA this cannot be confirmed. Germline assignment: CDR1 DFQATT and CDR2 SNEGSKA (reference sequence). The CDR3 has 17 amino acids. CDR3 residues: CSVPPTSGGENTGELFF.

The CDR3 is CSVTWTGPDTQYF. This chain links TRBV29-1 with TRBJ2-3; TCRdb proposes TRBD1, but this gene call is untestable without DNA. The CDR3 sequence is 13 residues long. Per germline, CDR1 SQVTM and CDR2 ANQGSEA.

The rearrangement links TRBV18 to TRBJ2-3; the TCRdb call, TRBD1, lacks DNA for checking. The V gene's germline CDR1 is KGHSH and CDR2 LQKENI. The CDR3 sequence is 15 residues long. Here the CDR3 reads CASSPGAYSTDTQYF. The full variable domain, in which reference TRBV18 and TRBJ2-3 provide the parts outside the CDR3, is NAGVMQNPRHLVRRRGQEARLRCSPMKGHSHVYWYRQLPEEGLKFMVYLQKENIIDESGMPKERFSAEFPKEGPSILRIQQVVRGDSAAYFCASSPGAYSTDTQYFGPGTRLTVL.

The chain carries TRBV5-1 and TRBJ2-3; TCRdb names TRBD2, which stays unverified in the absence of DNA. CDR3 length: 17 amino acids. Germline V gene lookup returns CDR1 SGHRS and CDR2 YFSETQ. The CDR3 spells CASSPGRLAGATDTQYF.

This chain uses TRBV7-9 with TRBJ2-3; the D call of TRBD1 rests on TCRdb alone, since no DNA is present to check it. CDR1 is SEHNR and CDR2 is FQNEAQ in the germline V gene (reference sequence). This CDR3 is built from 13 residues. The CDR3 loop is CASRDRVSDTQYF.

This CDR3 reads CASSLAWGTYNEQFF. The chain joins TRBV7-2 to TRBJ2-1. The CDR3 runs to 15 residues. The V gene's germline CDR1 is SGHTA and CDR2 FQGNSA.

The CDR3: CASSYSPERNYGYTF. The V gene is TRBV6-6, the J gene TRBJ1-2; TCRdb calls TRBD1, which cannot be checked without DNA. Germline V CDR1 and CDR2: MNHNY, SVGAGI (reference sequence). CDR3 length equals 15 residues.

This CDR3 reads CASSIRQAQETQYF. The chain has TRBV7-9 and TRBJ2-5. The CDR3 extends over 14 amino acids. CDR1 and CDR2 from the germline V gene are SEHNR and FQNEAQ (reference sequence).